This is a list of T cell receptor beta chains from one sample in a study of T-cell reconstitution after alpha-beta-depleted transplantation in children. TCRdb recomputed calls from the PCR reads with MiXCR, one row per CDR3 protein. The table lists hundreds of thousands of distinct CDR3 sequences, about 9.5% of them singletons, with 5% to 7% in the top ten. Here the sequenced sample was PBMCs from the stem cell graft donor, taken from the stem cell graft. These receptors all come from a human donor who donated a stem cell graft to a child with acute lymphoblastic leukemia. Each CDR3 is given with its conserved first and last residue.

J gene: TRBJ2-3
V gene: TRBV6-1
CDR3 protein: CASKRSGAARDTQYF

J gene: TRBJ2-7
V gene: TRBV27
CDR3 protein: CASGLTGVYEQYF

J gene: TRBJ2-2
V gene: TRBV12-3/TRBV12-4
CDR3 protein: CASTLGQPNTGELFF

J gene: TRBJ2-7
V gene: TRBV6-6
CDR3 protein: CASSYQAGYEQYF

J gene: TRBJ1-6
V gene: TRBV6-6
CDR3 protein: CASSYMSFGYNSPLHF

J gene: TRBJ1-3
V gene: TRBV11-2
CDR3 protein: CASSSVLSGNTIYF

J gene: TRBJ1-4
V gene: TRBV29-1
CDR3 protein: CSVRDIQLFF

J gene: TRBJ2-7
V gene: TRBV13
CDR3 protein: CASSTRRTSGGAYEQYF

J gene: TRBJ1-5
V gene: TRBV7-2
CDR3 protein: CASSFQYDQPQHF

J gene: TRBJ1-3
V gene: TRBV12-5
CDR3 protein: CASGFEFRSGNTIYF

J gene: TRBJ1-3
V gene: TRBV5-5
CDR3 protein: CASSLAPLSGNTIYF

J gene: TRBJ2-3
V gene: TRBV29-1
CDR3 protein: CSVDSGTRSTDTQYF

J gene: TRBJ2-3
V gene: TRBV20-1
CDR3 protein: CSASRGDTQYF

J gene: TRBJ2-5
V gene: TRBV7-8
CDR3 protein: CASRFTGQETQYF

J gene: TRBJ2-1
V gene: TRBV18
CDR3 protein: CASYAWGSSLYNEQFF

J gene: TRBJ1-6
V gene: TRBV6-1
CDR3 protein: CASRPGAESYNSPLHF

J gene: TRBJ1-4
V gene: TRBV4-3
CDR3 protein: CASSQARGQYATNEKLFF

J gene: TRBJ1-1
V gene: TRBV10-3
CDR3 protein: CAISALRGSDMNTEAFF

J gene: TRBJ2-7
V gene: TRBV15
CDR3 protein: CATRFGSSYEQYF

J gene: TRBJ2-3
V gene: TRBV11-3
CDR3 protein: CASLGGGSTQYF

J gene: TRBJ1-4
V gene: TRBV5-1
CDR3 protein: CASSSSRSRQEKLFF

J gene: TRBJ2-7
V gene: TRBV18
CDR3 protein: CASSLGTSGGSYEQYF